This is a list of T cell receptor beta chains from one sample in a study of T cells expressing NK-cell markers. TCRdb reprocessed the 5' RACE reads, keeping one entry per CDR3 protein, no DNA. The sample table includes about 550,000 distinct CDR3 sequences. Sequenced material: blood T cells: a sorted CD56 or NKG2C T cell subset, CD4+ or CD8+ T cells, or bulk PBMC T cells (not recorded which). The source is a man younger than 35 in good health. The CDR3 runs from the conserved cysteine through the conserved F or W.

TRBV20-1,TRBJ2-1,CSAREGLLAEEFF
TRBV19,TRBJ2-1,CASSRRLAGYNEQFF
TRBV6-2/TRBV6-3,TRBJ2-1,CASSYGFSGTSYNEQFF
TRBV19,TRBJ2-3,CASSIGTTGPRTDTQYF
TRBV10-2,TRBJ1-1,CASSKTPNTEAFF
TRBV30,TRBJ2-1,CAWCVSPQEQFF
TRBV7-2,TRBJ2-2,CASSLGTVKTGELFF
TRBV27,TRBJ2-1,CASSLLGGRADDEQFF
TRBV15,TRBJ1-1,CATSRGEVSEVFF
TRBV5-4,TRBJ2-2,CASRNGQGRTGELFF
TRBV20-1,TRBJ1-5,CSARDRIGQPQHF
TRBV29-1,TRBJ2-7,CSVVSTQGYYEQYF
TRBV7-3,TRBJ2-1,CASSPGLAGGTYNEQFF
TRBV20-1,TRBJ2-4,CSARGLAGGNIQYF
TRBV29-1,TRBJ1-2,CSVSNGGTDNYGYTF
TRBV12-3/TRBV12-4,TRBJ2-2,CASSLLAGGTGELFF
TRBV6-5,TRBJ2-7,CASNDPGGEQYF
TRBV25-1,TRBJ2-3,CASRGTGHTQYF
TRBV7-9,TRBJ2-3,CASSPTMGGADTQYF
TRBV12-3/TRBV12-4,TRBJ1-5,CASSLGRRSSNQPQHF
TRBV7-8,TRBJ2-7,CASSPKTSERGQQYF
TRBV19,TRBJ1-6,CASSIPHGTANSPLHF
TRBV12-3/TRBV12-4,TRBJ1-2,CASRSRLYGYTF
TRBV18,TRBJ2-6,CASSRGQAISGANVLTF
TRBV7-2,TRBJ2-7,CASRFPGSDEQYF
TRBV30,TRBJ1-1,CAWTTGREAFF
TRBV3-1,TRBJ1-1,CASSQEGRDEAFF
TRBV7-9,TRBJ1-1,CASMKGGSEAFF
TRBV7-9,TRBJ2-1,CASSPHGEPGVRFF
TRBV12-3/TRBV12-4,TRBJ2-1,CASSTGLAVFEQFF
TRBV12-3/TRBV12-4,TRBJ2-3,CASSLGVGLGTDTQYF
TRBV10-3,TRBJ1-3,CAISEKISGAGNTIYF
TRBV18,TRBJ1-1,CASSPSDGRNTEAFF
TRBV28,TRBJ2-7,CASSLQGGRGNEQYF
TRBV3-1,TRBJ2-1,CASSPSGTLGWQFF
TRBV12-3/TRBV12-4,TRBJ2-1,CASRQGGYNEQFF
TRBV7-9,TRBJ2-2,CASSLNPTGELFF
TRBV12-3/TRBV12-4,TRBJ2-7,CASSLALAGDLEQYF
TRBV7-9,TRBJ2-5,CASSPGGADLETQYF
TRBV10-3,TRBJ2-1,CAISEPARGTAQFF
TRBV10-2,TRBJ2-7,CASTGTSYEQYF
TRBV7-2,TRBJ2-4,CASSALTGQGNIQYF
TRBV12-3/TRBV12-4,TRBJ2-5,CASSFVGVGQETQYF
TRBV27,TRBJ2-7,CASSYKREYYEQYF
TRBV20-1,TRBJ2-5,CSARTSRLPETQYF
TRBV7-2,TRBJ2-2,CASSLAPGLATGELFF
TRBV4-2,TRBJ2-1,CASSPGMTSGRTYEQFF
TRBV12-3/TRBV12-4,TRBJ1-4,CASGQGVRTNEKLFF
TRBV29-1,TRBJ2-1,CSVGFSGLSSYNEQFF
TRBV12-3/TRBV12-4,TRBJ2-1,CASASGTRPNNEQFF
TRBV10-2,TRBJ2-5,CATARQNQETQYF
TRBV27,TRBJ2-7,CASSGGGRAYEQYF
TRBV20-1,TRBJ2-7,CSAREGTSVKQYF
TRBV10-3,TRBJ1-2,CAISVGTEVSYGYTF
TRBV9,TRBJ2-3,CASSGRDRSSTDTQYF
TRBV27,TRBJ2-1,CASSLDAGAPEQFF
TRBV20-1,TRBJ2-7,CSAARGIEQYF
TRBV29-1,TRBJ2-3,CSVRGKREETDTQYF
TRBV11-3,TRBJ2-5,CASSLAGLAGSTETQYF